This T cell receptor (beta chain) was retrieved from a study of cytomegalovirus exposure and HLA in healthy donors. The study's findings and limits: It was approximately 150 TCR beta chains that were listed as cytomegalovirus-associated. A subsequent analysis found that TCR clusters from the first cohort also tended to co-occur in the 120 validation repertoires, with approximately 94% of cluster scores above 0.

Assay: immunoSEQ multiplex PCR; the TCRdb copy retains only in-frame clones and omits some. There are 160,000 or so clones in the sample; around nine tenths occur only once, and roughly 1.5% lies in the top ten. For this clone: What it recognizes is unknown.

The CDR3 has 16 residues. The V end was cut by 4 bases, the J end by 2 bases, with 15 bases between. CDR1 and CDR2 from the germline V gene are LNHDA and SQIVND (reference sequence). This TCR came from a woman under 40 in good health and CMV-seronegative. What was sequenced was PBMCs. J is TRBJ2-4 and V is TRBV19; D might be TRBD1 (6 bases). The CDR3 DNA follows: TGTGCCAGTAGTAGGGACAAGCGTCTATCCAAAAACATTCAGTACTTC. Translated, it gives CASSRDKRLSKNIQYF.